The 16 T cell receptor beta chains below all came from one sample that was sequenced in a study of T cell changes during pregnancy in multiple sclerosis. TCRdb's copy holds only in-frame clones and misses some; the assay was immunoSEQ multiplex PCR. The sample includes 75,000 to 95,000 clones, around 90% of them seen just once. The source was peripheral blood, collected in the first trimester of pregnancy. The origin of the receptors is a female donor with multiple sclerosis, enrolled in a pregnancy study.

The chain joins TRBV19 to TRBJ1-5; D gene unclear. The CDR3 sequence is 16 residues long. Per the germline V gene, CDR1 is LNHDA and CDR2 is SQIVND (reference sequence). V was shortened by 1 base and J by 0 bases, with 10 bases between the two germline ends. The CDR3 sequence is CASSIAGSYSNQPQHF. Written as DNA, the CDR3 is TGTGCCAGTAGTATAGCTGGCAGTTATAGCAATCAGCCCCAGCATTTT.

The rearrangement joins TRBV9 to TRBJ1-1, with D perhaps TRBD1 (6 bases). There are 17 residues in the CDR3. Per germline, CDR1 SGDLS and CDR2 YYNGEE. Between the trimmed V and J ends, which lost 0 bases and 1 base, there was a span of 16 bases. DNA of the CDR3: TGTGCCAGCAGCGTAGGGGGGCGCGGGGGGAAGAACACTGAAGCTTTCTTT. Translating it yields CASSVGGRGGKNTEAFF.

V usage is TRBV28 and J usage is TRBJ1-4; 7 positions agree with TRBD1. The V segment lost 5 bases and the J segment 8 bases; nucleotides outside the gene matches: 5. CDR3 length: 13 residues. CDR1 is MDHEN and CDR2 is SYDVKM in the germline V gene. CDR3 region: CASSPQGNEKLFF. For the CDR3, the DNA is TGTGCCAGCAGTCCACAGGGGAACGAAAAACTGTTTTTT.

The V call is TRBV11-2, the J call TRBJ1-2; a possible D gene is TRBD1 (5 bases). This CDR3 is 13 amino acids long. V was shortened by 0 bases and J by 13 bases, with 15 bases between the two germline ends. CDR1 is SGHAT, CDR2 FQNNGV, per germline. The CDR3 sequence is CASSLDTRDWCTF. CDR3 DNA: TGTGCCAGCAGCTTAGATACCCGGGACTGGTGCACCTTC.

The genes are TRBV30 and TRBJ2-7; 11 positions match TRBD2. The germline CDR1 and CDR2 sequences are GTSNPN and SVGIG (reference sequence). V was clipped by 1 base and J by 3 bases; unmatched bases: 11. The CDR3 has 17 residues. The CDR3 reads CAWSAGQPGLAVYEQYF. DNA for the CDR3: TGTGCCTGGAGTGCGGGACAGCCGGGACTAGCGGTCTACGAGCAGTACTTC.

This chain links TRBV7-9 with TRBJ1-2; 7 bases map to TRBD1. Germline trimming cut 5 bases from V and 4 bases from J; bases unmatched to any gene: 10. The CDR3 is 15 amino acids. Germline CDR1 is SEHNR and CDR2 is FQNEAQ (reference sequence). CDR3: CASSEHRGQIYGYTF. In nucleotides, the CDR3 is TGTGCCAGCAGCGAACACAGGGGACAGATCTATGGCTACACCTTC.

V and J are TRBV5-1 and TRBJ2-1, with 8 bases lining up with TRBD2. V dropped 0 bases and J dropped 12; count of bases not matched to a gene: 5. Germline V gene sequence: CDR1 SGHRS, CDR2 YFSETQ. This CDR3 has 13 residues. The CDR3 nucleotides read TGCGCCAGCAGCTTGGAATTAGCGGGACTGCAGTTCTTC. Translated, it gives CASSLELAGLQFF.

The rearrangement joins TRBV5-1 to TRBJ1-1; D gene uncertain. CDR3 length: 15 amino acids. Trimming left V 4 bases short and J 1 base short, with 14 bases between. Germline V gene sequence: CDR1 SGHRS, CDR2 YFSETQ. The CDR3 reads CASSQHYGGNTEAFF. The CDR3 DNA is TGCGCCAGCAGCCAACACTACGGAGGGAACACTGAAGCTTTCTTT.

The V and J genes are TRBV7-2 and TRBJ2-1; the D gene is possibly TRBD2 (5 bases). CDR1 SGHTA and CDR2 FQGNSA come from the germline V gene. The CDR3 has 15 amino acids. Trimming removed 2 bases from V and 2 bases from J, with 10 bases in between. In nucleotides, the CDR3 is TGTGCCAGCAGCTTAAGGGAGAAAGCCTACAATGAGCAGTTCTTC. Its protein is CASSLREKAYNEQFF.

J is TRBJ1-1 and V is TRBV6-1; D is ambiguous. V was trimmed by 3 bases and J by 5 bases, leaving 16 bases between them. CDR3 length: 15 residues. The germline CDR1 and CDR2 sequences are MNHNS and SASEGT. The CDR3 DNA follows: TGTGCCAGCAGTGAGTATGAGGATTTTCGGACTGAAGCTTTCTTT. Encoded protein: CASSEYEDFRTEAFF.

CDR3 coding DNA: TGTGCCAGCCTCCAGGGTTACTCCTACGAGCAGTACTTC. Protein product: CASLQGYSYEQYF. The chain employs TRBV6-1 and TRBJ2-7; D is possibly TRBD1 (5 bases). The CDR3 covers 13 residues. V gave up 8 bases and J gave up 0 bases, with 11 bases separating them. Germline CDR1 and CDR2: MNHNS and SASEGT.

J is TRBJ1-2 and V is TRBV6-1; D gene ambiguous. Trimming stripped 4 bases from V and 8 bases from J, with 23 bases between. This CDR3 has 16 residues. Per the germline V gene, CDR1 is MNHNS and CDR2 is SASEGT. CDR3 in amino acids: CASSVGEDLPRRGYTF. In DNA form, the CDR3 reads TGTGCCAGCAGTGTTGGAGAAGACCTCCCGCGTCGAGGCTACACCTTC.

The rearrangement links TRBV6-6 to TRBJ2-7; D unclear. Trimming pared 0 bases from V and 3 bases from J, leaving 6 bases between. Per the germline V gene, CDR1 is MNHNY and CDR2 is SVGAGI (reference sequence). The CDR3 runs to 13 residues. The CDR3 nucleotides are TGTGCCAGCAGTTACTCGAGTATCTACGAGCAGTACTTC. Amino acid sequence: CASSYSSIYEQYF.

The rearrangement joins TRBV18 to TRBJ2-7; TRBD1 might be the D (6 bases). There are 17 residues in the CDR3. V lost 4 bases and J 0 bases, leaving 19 bases between the germline ends. Germline CDR1 reads KGHSH; CDR2 reads LQKENI. The CDR3 sequence: CASSHGSYRDNSYEQYF. Here the CDR3 DNA reads TGTGCCAGCTCACACGGTAGCTACCGGGACAACTCCTACGAGCAGTACTTC.

J is TRBJ2-5 and V is TRBV5-1; D is unclear. V lost 0 bases, J lost 2 bases, and 5 bases lay in between. CDR3 length: 13 amino acids. Germline V CDR1 and CDR2: SGHRS, YFSETQ. CDR3 amino acids: CASSLELQETQYF. In nucleotides, the CDR3 is TGCGCCAGCAGCTTGGAACTGCAAGAGACCCAGTACTTC. Combining the CDR3 with reference TRBV5-1 and TRBJ2-5 gives the whole variable domain KAGVTQTPRYLIKTRGQQVTLSCSPISGHRSVSWYQQTPGQGLQFLFEYFSETQRNKGNFPGRFSGRQFSNSRSEMNVSTLELGDSALYLCASSLELQETQYFGPGTRLLVL.

The chain combines TRBV5-1 with TRBJ1-1; the match to TRBD1 covers 10 bases. Germline CDR1 reads SGHRS; CDR2 reads YFSETQ. This CDR3 is built from 13 residues. J gave up 4 bases and V 9 bases, and 6 bases lay outside the gene matches. DNA of the CDR3: TGCGCCACCCGACAGGGGGCGGCCACTGAAGCTTTCTTT. Translation gives CATRQGAATEAFF.